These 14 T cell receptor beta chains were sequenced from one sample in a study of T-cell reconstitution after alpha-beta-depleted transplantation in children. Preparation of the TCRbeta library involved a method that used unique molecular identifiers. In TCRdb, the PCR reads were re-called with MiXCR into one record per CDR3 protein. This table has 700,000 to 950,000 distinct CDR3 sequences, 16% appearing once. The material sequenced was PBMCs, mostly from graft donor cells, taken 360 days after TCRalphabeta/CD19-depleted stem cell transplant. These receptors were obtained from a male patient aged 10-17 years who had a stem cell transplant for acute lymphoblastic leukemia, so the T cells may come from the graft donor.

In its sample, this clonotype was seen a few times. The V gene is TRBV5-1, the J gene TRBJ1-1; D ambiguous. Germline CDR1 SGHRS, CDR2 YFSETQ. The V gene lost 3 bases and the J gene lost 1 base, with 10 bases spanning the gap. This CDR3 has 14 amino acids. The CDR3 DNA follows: TGCGCCAGCAGCTGGACTGGAGAGAACACTGAAGCTTTCTTT. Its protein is CASSWTGENTEAFF.

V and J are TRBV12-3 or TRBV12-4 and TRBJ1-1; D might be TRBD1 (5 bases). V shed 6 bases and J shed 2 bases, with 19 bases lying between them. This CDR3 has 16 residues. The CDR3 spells CASSRRGVAPNTEAFF. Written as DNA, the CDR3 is TGTGCCAGCAGCAGGAGGGGAGTTGCTCCTAACACTGAAGCTTTCTTT.

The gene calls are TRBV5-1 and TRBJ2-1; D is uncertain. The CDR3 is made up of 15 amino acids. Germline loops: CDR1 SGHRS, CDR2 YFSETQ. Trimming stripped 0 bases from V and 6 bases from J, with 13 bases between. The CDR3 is CASSLGLGNSNEQFF. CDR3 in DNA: TGCGCCAGCAGCTTGGGGCTAGGAAATAGCAATGAGCAGTTCTTC.

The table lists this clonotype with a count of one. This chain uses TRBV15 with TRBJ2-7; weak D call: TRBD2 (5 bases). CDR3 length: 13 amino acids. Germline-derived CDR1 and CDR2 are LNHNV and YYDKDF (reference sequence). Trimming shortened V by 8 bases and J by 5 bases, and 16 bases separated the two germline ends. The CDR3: CATGLAGIDEQYF. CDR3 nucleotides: TGTGCCACCGGCCTTGCCGGGATCGACGAGCAGTACTTC.

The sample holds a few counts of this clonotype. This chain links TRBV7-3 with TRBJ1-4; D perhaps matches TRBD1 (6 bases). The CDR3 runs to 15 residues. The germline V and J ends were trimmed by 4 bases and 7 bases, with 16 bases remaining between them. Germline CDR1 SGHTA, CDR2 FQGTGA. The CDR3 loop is CASSSLTGIVEKLFF. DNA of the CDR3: TGTGCCAGCAGCTCTCTTACAGGGATTGTTGAAAAACTGTTTTTT.

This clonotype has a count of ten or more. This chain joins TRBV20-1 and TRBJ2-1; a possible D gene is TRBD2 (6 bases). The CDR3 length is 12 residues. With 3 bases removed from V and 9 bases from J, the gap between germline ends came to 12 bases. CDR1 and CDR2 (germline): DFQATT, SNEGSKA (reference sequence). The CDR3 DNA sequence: TGCAGTGCTAGGGGGGGATCGGCTGAGCAGTTCTTC. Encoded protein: CSARGGSAEQFF.

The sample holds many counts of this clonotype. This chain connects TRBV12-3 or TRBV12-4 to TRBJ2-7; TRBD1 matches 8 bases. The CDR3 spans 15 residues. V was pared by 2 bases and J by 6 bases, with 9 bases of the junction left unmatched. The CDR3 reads CASSLFGTGLAEQYF. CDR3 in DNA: TGTGCCAGCAGTTTATTTGGGACAGGTCTGGCCGAGCAGTACTTC.

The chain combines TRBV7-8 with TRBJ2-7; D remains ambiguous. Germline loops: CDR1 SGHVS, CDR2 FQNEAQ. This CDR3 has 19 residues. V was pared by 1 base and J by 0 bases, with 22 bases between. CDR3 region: CASSLEALVFTGTSYEQYF. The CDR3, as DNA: TGTGCCAGCAGCTTAGAGGCGCTAGTCTTTACGGGTACCTCCTACGAGCAGTACTTC.

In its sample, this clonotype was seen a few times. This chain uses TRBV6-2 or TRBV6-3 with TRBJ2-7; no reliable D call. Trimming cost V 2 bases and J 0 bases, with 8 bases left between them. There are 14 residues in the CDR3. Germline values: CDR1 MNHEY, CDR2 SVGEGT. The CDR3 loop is CASSYVPSSYEQYF. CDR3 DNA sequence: TGTGCCAGCAGTTACGTTCCTAGCTCCTACGAGCAGTACTTC.

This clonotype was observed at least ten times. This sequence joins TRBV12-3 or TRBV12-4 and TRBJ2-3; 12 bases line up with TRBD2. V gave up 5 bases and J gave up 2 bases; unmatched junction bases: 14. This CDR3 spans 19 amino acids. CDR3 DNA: TGTGCCAGCAGTCCACCTCTAGCGGGAGGGCCCCTTTCCACAGATACGCAGTATTTT. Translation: CASSPPLAGGPLSTDTQYF.

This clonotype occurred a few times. CDR3 in DNA: TGCGCCAGCAGCTTGGAAGGCTGGAGGGGCAGGGCGTTCACAGATACGCAGTATTTT. It translates to CASSLEGWRGRAFTDTQYF. The chain carries TRBV5-1 and TRBJ2-3, with D possibly TRBD2 on 6 matching bases. CDR1 and CDR2 (germline): SGHRS, YFSETQ. The CDR3 length is 19 residues. Deletions cut 0 bases from V and 2 bases from J, with 22 bases between. Full variable domain (rest looked up from reference TRBV5-1 and TRBJ2-3): KAGVTQTPRYLIKTRGQQVTLSCSPISGHRSVSWYQQTPGQGLQFLFEYFSETQRNKGNFPGRFSGRQFSNSRSEMNVSTLELGDSALYLCASSLEGWRGRAFTDTQYFGPGTRLTVL.

The CDR3 bases are TGTGCCACCAGCAGAACTTTTATCAAGGCAGATACGCAGTATTTT. Translation gives CATSRTFIKADTQYF. The chain has TRBV15 and TRBJ2-3; D gene unclear. Trimming took 2 bases from V and 4 from J, leaving 13 bases between them. Germline CDR1 and CDR2: LNHNV and YYDKDF (reference sequence). The CDR3 covers 15 residues.

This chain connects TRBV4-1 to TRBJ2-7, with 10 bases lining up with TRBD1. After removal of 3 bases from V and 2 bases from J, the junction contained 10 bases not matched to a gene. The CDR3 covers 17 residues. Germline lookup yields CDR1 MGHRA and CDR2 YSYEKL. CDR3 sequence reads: CASSHDGPGQGTYEQYF. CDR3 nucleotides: TGCGCCAGCAGCCACGACGGCCCGGGACAGGGGACCTACGAGCAGTACTTC.

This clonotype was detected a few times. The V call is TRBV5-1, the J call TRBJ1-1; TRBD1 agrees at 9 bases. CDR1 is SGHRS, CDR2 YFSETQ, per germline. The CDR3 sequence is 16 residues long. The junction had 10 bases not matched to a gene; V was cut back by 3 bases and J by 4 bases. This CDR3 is CASSWGTGRIGTEAFF. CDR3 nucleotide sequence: TGCGCCAGCAGCTGGGGGACAGGGCGGATTGGCACTGAAGCTTTCTTT. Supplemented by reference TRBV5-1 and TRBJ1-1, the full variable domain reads KAGVTQTPRYLIKTRGQQVTLSCSPISGHRSVSWYQQTPGQGLQFLFEYFSETQRNKGNFPGRFSGRQFSNSRSEMNVSTLELGDSALYLCASSWGTGRIGTEAFFGQGTRLTVV.